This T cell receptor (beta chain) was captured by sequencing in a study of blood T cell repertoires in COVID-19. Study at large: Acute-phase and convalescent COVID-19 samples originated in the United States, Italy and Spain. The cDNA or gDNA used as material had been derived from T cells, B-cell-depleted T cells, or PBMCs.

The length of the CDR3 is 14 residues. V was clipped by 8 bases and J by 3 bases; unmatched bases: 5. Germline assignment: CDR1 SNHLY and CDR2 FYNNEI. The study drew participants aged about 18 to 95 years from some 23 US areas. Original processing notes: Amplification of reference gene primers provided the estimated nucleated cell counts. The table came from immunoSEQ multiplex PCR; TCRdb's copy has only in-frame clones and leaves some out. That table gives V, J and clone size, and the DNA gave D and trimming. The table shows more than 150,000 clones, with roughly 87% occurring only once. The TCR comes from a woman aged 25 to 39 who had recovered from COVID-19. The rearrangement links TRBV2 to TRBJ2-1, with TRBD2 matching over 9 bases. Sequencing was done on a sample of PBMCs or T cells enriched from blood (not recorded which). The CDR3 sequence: CASLFSGGYNEQFF. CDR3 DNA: TGTGCCAGCCTATTTAGCGGGGGCTACAATGAGCAGTTCTTC.